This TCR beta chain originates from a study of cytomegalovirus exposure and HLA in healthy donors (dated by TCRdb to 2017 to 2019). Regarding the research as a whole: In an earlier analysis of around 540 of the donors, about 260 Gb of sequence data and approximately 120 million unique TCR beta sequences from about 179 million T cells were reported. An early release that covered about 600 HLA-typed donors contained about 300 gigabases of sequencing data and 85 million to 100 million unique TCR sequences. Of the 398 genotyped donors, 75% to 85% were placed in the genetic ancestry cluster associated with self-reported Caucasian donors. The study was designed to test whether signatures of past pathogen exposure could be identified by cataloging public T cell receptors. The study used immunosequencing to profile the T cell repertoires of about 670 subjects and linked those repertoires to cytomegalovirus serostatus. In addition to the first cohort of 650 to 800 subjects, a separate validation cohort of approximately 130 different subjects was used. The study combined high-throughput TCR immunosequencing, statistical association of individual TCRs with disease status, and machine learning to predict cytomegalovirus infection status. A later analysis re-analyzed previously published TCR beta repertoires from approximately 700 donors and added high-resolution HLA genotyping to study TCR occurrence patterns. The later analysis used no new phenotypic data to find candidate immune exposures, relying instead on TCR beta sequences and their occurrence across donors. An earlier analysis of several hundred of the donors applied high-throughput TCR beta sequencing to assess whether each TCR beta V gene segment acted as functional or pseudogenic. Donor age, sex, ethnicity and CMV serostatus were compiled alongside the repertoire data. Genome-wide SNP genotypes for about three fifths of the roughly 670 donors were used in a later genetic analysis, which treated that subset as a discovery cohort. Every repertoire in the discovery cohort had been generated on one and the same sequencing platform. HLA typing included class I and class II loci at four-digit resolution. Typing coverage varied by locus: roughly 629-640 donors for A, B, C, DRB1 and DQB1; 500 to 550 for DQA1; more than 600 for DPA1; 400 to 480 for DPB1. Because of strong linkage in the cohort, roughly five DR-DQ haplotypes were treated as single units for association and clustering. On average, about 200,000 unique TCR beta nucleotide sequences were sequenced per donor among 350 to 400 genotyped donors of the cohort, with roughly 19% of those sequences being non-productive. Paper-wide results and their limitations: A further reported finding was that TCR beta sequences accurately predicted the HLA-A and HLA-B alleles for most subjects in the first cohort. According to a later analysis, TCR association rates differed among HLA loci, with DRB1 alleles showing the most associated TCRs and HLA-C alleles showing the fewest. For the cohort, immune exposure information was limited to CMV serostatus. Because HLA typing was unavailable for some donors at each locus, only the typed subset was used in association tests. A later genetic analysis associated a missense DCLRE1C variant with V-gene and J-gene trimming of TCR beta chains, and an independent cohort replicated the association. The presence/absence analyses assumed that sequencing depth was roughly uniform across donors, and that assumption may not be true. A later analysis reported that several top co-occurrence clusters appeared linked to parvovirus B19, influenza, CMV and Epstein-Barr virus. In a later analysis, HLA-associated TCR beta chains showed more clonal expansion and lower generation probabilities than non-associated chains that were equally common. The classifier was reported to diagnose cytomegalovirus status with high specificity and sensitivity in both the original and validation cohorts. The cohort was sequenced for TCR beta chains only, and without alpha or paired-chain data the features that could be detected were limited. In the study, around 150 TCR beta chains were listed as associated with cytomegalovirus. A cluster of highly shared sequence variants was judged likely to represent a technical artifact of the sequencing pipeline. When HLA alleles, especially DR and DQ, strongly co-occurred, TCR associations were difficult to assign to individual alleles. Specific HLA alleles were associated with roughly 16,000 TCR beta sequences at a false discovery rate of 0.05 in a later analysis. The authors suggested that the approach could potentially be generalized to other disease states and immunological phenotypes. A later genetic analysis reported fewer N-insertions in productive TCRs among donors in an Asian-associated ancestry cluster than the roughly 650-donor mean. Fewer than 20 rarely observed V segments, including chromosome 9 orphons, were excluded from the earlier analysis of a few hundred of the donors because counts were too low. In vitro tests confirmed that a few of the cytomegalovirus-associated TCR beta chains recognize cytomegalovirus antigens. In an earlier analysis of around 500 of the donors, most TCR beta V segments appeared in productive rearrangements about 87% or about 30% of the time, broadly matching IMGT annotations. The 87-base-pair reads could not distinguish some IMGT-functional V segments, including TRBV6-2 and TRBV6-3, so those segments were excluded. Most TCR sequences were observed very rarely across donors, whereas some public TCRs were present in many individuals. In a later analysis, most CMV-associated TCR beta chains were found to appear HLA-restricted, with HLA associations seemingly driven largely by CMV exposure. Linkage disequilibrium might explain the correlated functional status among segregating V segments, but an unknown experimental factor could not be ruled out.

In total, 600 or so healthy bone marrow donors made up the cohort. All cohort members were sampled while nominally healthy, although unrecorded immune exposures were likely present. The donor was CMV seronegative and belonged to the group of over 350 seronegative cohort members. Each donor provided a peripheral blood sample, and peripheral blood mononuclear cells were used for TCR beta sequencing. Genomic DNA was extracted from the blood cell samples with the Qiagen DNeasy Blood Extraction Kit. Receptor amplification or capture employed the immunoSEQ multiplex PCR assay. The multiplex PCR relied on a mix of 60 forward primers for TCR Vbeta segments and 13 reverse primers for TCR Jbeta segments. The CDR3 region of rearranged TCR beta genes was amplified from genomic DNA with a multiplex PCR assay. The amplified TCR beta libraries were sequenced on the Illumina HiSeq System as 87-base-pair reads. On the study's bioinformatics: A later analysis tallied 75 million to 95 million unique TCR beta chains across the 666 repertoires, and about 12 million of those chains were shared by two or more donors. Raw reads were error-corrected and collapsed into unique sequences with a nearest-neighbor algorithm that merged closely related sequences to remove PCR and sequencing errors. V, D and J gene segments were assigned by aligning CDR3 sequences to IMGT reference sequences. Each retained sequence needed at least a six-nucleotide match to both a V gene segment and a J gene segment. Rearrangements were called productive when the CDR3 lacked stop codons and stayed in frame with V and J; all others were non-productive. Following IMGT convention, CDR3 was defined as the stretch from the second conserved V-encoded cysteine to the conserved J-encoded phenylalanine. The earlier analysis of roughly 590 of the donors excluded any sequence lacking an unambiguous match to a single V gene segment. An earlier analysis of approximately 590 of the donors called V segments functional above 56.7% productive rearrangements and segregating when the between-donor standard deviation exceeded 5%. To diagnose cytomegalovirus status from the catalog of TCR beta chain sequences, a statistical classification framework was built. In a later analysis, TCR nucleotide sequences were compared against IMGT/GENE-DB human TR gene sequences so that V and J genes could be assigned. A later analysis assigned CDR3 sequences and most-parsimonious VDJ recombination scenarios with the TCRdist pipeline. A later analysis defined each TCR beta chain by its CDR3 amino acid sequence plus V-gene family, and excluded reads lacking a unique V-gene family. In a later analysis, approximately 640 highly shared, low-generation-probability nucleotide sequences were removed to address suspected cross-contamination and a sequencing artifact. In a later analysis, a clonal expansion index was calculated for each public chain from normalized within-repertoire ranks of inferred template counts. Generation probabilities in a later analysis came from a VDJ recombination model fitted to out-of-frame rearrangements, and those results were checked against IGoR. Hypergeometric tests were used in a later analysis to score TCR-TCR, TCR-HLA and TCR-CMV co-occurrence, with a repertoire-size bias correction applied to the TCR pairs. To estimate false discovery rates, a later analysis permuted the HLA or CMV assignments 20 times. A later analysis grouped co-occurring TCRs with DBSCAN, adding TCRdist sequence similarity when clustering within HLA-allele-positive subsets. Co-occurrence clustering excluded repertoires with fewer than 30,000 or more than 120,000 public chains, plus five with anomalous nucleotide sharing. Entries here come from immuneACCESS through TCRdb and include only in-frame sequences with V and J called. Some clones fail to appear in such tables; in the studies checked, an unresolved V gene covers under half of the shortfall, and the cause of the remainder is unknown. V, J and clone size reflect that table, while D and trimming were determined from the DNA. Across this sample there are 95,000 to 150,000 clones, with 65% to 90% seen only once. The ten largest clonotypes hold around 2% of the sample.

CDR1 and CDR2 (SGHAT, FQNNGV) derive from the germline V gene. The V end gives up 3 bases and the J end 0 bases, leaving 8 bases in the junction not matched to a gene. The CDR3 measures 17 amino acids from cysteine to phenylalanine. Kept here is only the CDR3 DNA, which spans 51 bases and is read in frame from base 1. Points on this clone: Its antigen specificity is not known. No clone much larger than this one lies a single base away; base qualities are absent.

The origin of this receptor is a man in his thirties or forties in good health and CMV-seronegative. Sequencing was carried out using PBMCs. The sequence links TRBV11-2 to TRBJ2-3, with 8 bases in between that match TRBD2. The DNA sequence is TGTGCCAGCAGCTTTGATCGGGGGGGCGTTAGCACAGATACGCAGTATTTT. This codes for CASSFDRGGVSTDTQYF. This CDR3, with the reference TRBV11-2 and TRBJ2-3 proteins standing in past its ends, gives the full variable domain EAGVAQSPRYKIIEKRQSVAFWCNPISGHATLYWYQQILGQGPKLLIQFQNNGVVDDSQLPKDRFSAERLKGVDSTLKIQPAKLEDSAVYLCASSFDRGGVSTDTQYFGPGTRLTVL.